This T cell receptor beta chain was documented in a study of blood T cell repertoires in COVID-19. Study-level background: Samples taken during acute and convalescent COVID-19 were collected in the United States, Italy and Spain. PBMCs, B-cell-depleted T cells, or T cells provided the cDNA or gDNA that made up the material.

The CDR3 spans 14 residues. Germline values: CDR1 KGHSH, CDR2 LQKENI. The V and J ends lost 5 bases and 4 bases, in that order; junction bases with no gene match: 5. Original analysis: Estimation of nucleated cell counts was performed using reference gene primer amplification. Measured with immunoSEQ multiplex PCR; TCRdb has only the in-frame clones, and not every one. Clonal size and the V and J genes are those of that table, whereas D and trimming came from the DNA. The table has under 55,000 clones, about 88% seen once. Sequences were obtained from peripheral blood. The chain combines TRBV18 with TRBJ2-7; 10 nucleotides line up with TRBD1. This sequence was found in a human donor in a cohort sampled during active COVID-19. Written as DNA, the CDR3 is TGTGCCAGCTCATCGGGGACAGGGGCGTACGAGCAGTACTTC. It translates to CASSSGTGAYEQYF. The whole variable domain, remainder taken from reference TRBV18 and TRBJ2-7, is NAGVMQNPRHLVRRRGQEARLRCSPMKGHSHVYWYRQLPEEGLKFMVYLQKENIIDESGMPKERFSAEFPKEGPSILRIQQVVRGDSAAYFCASSSGTGAYEQYFGPGTRLTVT.